The 11 T cell receptor beta chains below were found in one sample sequenced in a study of blood T cells in healthy people across ages (dated by TCRdb to the mid-2010s). The library was generated by 5' RACE. Instrument on record: Illumina HiSeq 2500. A second PCR of roughly 7 to 11 cycles was performed with a sample-barcoded 5' primer and a J-beta primer mix. In TCRdb, the public reads were trimmed at Q25 with fastp and aligned with MiXCR, with productive beta chains retained. Entries are consolidated by CDR3 protein sequence, retaining the most common genes and DNA. The sample data list 1.5 million or so distinct CDR3 sequences, and roughly 40% of these were observed just once. Of the sample, around 8% falls within the top ten clones. The sequenced sample consisted of blood. Receptor source: a woman between 18 and 29 years old in good health.

The chain uses TRBV20-1 and TRBJ2-1, with TRBD2 matching over 7 bases. V lost 6 bases, J lost 8 bases, and 19 bases stayed unmatched. CDR3 length equals 16 residues. Germline CDR1 is DFQATT and CDR2 is SNEGSKA (reference sequence). This CDR3 reads CSAPRSAAGARYEQFF. Here the CDR3 DNA reads TGCAGTGCACCCCGGTCGGCTGCGGGAGCAAGATATGAGCAGTTCTTC.

The J gene is TRBJ1-2, the V gene TRBV12-3 or TRBV12-4, with no clear D. The CDR3 has 14 amino acids. The V end was cut by 7 bases, the J end by 4 bases, with 16 bases between. CDR3 coding DNA: TGTGCCAGCACCTCTTCCCGGGGAGTCTATGGCTACACCTTC. This translates into CASTSSRGVYGYTF.

The chain is built from TRBV23-1 and TRBJ2-7; D gene unclear. TRBV23-1 is flagged as an ORF with uncertain function. This CDR3 comprises 11 residues. V was clipped by 8 bases and J by 4 bases, with 9 bases between them. The CDR3 loop is CASGMGYEQYF. CDR3 nucleotides: TGCGCCAGCGGGATGGGTTACGAGCAGTACTTC.

This clonotype was recorded a few times. V usage is TRBV20-1 and J usage is TRBJ2-3; D call uncertain. Germline-derived CDR1 and CDR2 are DFQATT and SNEGSKA (reference sequence). This CDR3 spans 12 amino acids. V was trimmed by 6 bases and J by 3 bases, leaving 10 bases between them. The CDR3 here is CSASQGTDTQYF. The CDR3 nucleotides are TGCAGTGCGTCCCAAGGGACAGATACGCAGTATTTT.

The chain has TRBV28 and TRBJ2-7; TRBD1 matches at 7 bases. V was clipped by 7 bases and J by 5 bases; unmatched bases: 8. The CDR3 loop spans 13 amino acids. Germline V gene sequence: CDR1 MDHEN, CDR2 SYDVKM. The CDR3 loop is CASKPRDRDEQYF. As DNA, the CDR3 is TGTGCCAGCAAGCCTCGGGACAGAGACGAGCAGTACTTC. Based on the CDR3 plus reference TRBV28 and TRBJ2-7, the full variable domain is DVKVTQSSRYLVKRTGEKVFLECVQDMDHENMFWYRQDPGLGLRLIYFSYDVKMKEKGDIPEGYSVSREKKERFSLILESASTNQTSMYLCASKPRDRDEQYFGPGTRLTVT.

The gene calls are TRBV6-1 and TRBJ2-6; D is uncertain. The V and J ends lost 7 bases and 1 base respectively, with 14 bases between them. Germline V gives CDR1 MNHNS, CDR2 SASEGT. The CDR3 totals 16 residues. In nucleotides, the CDR3 is TGTGCCAGCACTCCCGCCGTGGCGTCTGGGGCCAACGTCCTGACTTTC. It yields the protein CASTPAVASGANVLTF.

This sequence joins TRBV20-1 and TRBJ2-5; no reliable D call. With the DNA end fitting TRBJ2-7 better, the J assignment may be wrong. Germline CDR1 is DFQATT and CDR2 is SNEGSKA (reference sequence). The CDR3 contains 15 residues. CDR3 DNA sequence: TGCAGTGCTAGAATCCCCGGAGCCTCCGAGTACGAGCAGTACTTC. It is translated as CSARIPGASEYEQYF.

The chain couples TRBV4-3 to TRBJ2-1; 7 bases are shared with TRBD2. CDR1 LGHNA and CDR2 YSLEER come from the germline V gene. V lost 4 bases and J lost 4; bases outside the gene matches: 10. The CDR3 extends over 16 amino acids. The CDR3, as DNA: TGCGCCAGCAGCCCGTGGCTGCGGGAGACTTACAATGAGCAGTTCTTC. Amino acid sequence: CASSPWLRETYNEQFF.

This rearrangement joins TRBV4-1 to TRBJ2-5, with D unresolved. The ends were cut back, 1 base at V and 0 bases at J, with 9 bases in the middle. There are 15 residues in the CDR3. Germline V gives CDR1 MGHRA, CDR2 YSYEKL. CDR3 in amino acids: CASSQVGKDQETQYF. DNA for the CDR3: TGCGCCAGCAGCCAAGTTGGGAAGGACCAAGAGACCCAGTACTTC.

This chain connects TRBV12-3 or TRBV12-4 to TRBJ1-1; D perhaps matches TRBD1 (5 bases). This CDR3 is built from 14 residues. The V and J ends lost 3 bases and 3 bases respectively, with 11 bases between them. The CDR3 spells CASSFREGYTEAFF. The DNA for the CDR3 is TGTGCCAGCAGTTTCAGGGAAGGGTACACTGAAGCTTTCTTT.

The rearrangement links TRBV20-1 to TRBJ2-5; either TRBD1 or TRBD2 may supply D (5 bases each). The CDR3 is made up of 15 amino acids. The V gene lost 3 bases and the J gene lost 5 bases, with 19 bases spanning the gap. Germline V lookup: CDR1 DFQATT, CDR2 SNEGSKA (reference sequence). CDR3 sequence reads: CSARAGTANVETQYF. CDR3 in DNA: TGCAGTGCTAGGGCCGGGACGGCCAATGTTGAGACCCAGTACTTC.